The 24 T cell receptor beta chains below come from one sample, sequenced in a study of shared clonotypes between healthy human individuals. Some clones are missing from TCRdb's copy, which holds only in-frame ones; the method was immunoSEQ multiplex PCR. The sample contains approximately 2.4 million clones, under 97% of which appear only once. Specimen: naive CD4+ T cells sorted from blood. Subset specified: CD45RA+ positively selected. The receptors derive from a man between 18 and 35 years old in good health.

The rearrangement joins TRBV10-3 to TRBJ2-5; 11 bases agree with TRBD2. CDR1 is ENHRY, CDR2 SYGVKD, per germline. The CDR3 contains 16 residues. V lost 10 bases, J lost 1 base, and 11 bases stayed unmatched. The CDR3 loop reads CATSGGSPGRQETQYF. DNA of the CDR3: TGTGCCACTAGCGGGGGGTCCCCGGGCCGCCAAGAGACCCAGTACTTC.

V usage is TRBV6-1 and J usage is TRBJ1-3; D remains ambiguous. This CDR3 has 16 residues. Trimming cost V 0 bases and J 0 bases, with 9 bases left between them. Germline V CDR1 and CDR2: MNHNS, SASEGT. This chain's CDR3 is CASSEAESLSGNTIYF. Here the CDR3 DNA reads TGTGCCAGCAGTGAAGCTGAGAGCCTCTCTGGAAACACCATATATTTT.

This clone was seen only once. The CDR3 sequence: CASKGPGGYEQYF. The CDR3 region has the DNA TGTGCCAGCAAAGGGCCGGGGGGCTACGAGCAGTACTTC. The chain combines TRBV28 with TRBJ2-7; 7 bases fit TRBD2. The germline V gene has CDR1 MDHEN and CDR2 SYDVKM. The CDR3 has 13 amino acids. Unmatched junction bases numbered 6, after V lost 7 bases and J lost 3 bases.

This chain joins TRBV5-8 and TRBJ1-6; no clear D. The germline CDR1 and CDR2 sequences are SGHTS and YDEGEE. The CDR3 covers 13 residues. Deletions cut 5 bases from V and 8 bases from J, with 11 bases between. CDR3 nucleotide sequence: TGTGCCAGCAGTCCAAGCTGGGATTCACCCCTCCACTTT. Translation: CASSPSWDSPLHF.

The CDR3 here is CASSLPAGRRNELFF. The CDR3 nucleotides read TGTGCCAGCAGCCTGCCCGCCGGGAGACGAAATGAGCTGTTTTTT. The gene calls are TRBV28 and TRBJ2-2, with a tentative D call TRBD2 (6 bases). CDR1 is MDHEN, CDR2 SYDVKM, per germline. Trimming removed 6 bases from V and 11 bases from J, with 22 bases in between. This CDR3 has 15 amino acids.

The chain joins TRBV7-2 to TRBJ2-7; 8 bases agree with TRBD2. V lost 6 bases to trimming and J lost 6 bases; unmatched junction nucleotides: 13. CDR3 size: 15 residues. The germline V gene encodes CDR1 SGHTA and CDR2 FQGNSA. CDR3: CASRRAGEGGGEQYF. The DNA of the CDR3 is TGTGCCAGCAGGCGAGCGGGAGAGGGGGGCGGCGAGCAGTACTTC.

This clone has only one observation. The chain is built from TRBV29-1 and TRBJ1-6; D ambiguous. V was cut by 3 bases and J by 5 bases, with 14 bases left in between. Looked up from germline, CDR1 is SQVTM and CDR2 is ANQGSEA. The CDR3 runs 15 residues. The CDR3 sequence is CSVDPAGKDNSPLHF. The CDR3 DNA is TGCAGCGTTGACCCCGCAGGAAAAGATAATTCACCCCTCCACTTT.

The chain is built from TRBV5-8 and TRBJ2-2; the match to TRBD1 covers 8 bases. The CDR3 contains 16 residues. Trimming at V came to 5 bases and at J to 0 bases, leaving 6 bases not matched to a gene. Germline V CDR1 and CDR2: SGHTS, YDEGEE. For the CDR3, the DNA is TGTGCCAGCAGTCGACAGGGGACCTCGAACACCGGGGAGCTGTTTTTT. It yields the protein CASSRQGTSNTGELFF.

The genes are TRBV10-3 and TRBJ2-3, with 8 bases matching TRBD2. The CDR3 covers 19 residues. The trim removed 0 bases at V and 0 bases at J, leaving 11 bases unmatched. The germline gives CDR1 ENHRY, CDR2 SYGVKD. CDR3 DNA sequence: TGTGCCATCAGTGAGTCGGCCCCTTATAGCGGGGCTAGCACAGATACGCAGTATTTT. It codes for CAISESAPYSGASTDTQYF.

The chain joins TRBV6-1 to TRBJ1-3; D is unresolved. In germline, CDR1 is MNHNS, CDR2 SASEGT. Trimming shortened V by 2 bases and J by 1 base, and 15 bases separated the two germline ends. CDR3 length: 17 residues. CDR3 protein: CASSELLQRGSGNTIYF. Here the CDR3 DNA reads TGTGCCAGCAGTGAATTGCTCCAACGAGGGTCTGGAAACACCATATATTTT.

This sequence joins TRBV29-1 and TRBJ1-5; D might be TRBD1 (5 bases). Germline assignment: CDR1 SQVTM and CDR2 ANQGSEA. Between the trimmed V and J ends, which lost 0 bases and 7 bases, there was a span of 13 bases. The CDR3 loop spans 14 amino acids. The CDR3 region has the DNA TGCAGCGTTGAAGATACGGTGGGGGGACAGCCCCAGCATTTT. This gives the protein CSVEDTVGGQPQHF.

The V gene is TRBV10-2, the J gene TRBJ2-3, with 12 bases that match TRBD1. Germline V gives CDR1 WSHSY, CDR2 SAAADI. With 6 bases clipped from V and 4 bases from J, the junction kept 5 bases outside the gene matches. This CDR3 comprises 15 residues. In nucleotides, the CDR3 is TGCGCCAGCAGCGCCGGGACAGGGGGCGCAGATACGCAGTATTTT. As protein: CASSAGTGGADTQYF.

The chain links TRBV19 to TRBJ2-7, with TRBD2 matching 7 bases. This CDR3 is built from 13 residues. Germline trimming cut 4 bases from V and 6 bases from J; bases unmatched to any gene: 6. CDR1 and CDR2 from the germline V gene are LNHDA and SQIVND (reference sequence). The CDR3 sequence: CASSKVGGIEQYF. CDR3 DNA: TGTGCCAGTAGTAAGGTGGGGGGGATCGAGCAGTACTTC.

The rearrangement uses TRBV27 and TRBJ2-7; 9 nucleotides align to TRBD1. The J segment lost 1 base and the V segment lost 5 bases, leaving 6 bases of the junction unmatched. The CDR3 has 15 amino acids. CDR1 and CDR2 (germline): MNHEY, SMNVEV (reference sequence). The CDR3 sequence: CASSQGQGRSYEQYF. The CDR3 bases are TGTGCCAGCAGTCAAGGACAGGGGCGTTCCTACGAGCAGTACTTC.

Worth noting for this clone: This specimen includes other DNA sequences encoding the same CDR3. The V call is TRBV5-1, the J call TRBJ2-3; TRBD2 aligns across 10 bases. Germline CDR1 is SGHRS and CDR2 is YFSETQ. CDR3 length equals 16 residues. The trim removed 0 bases at V and 1 base at J, leaving 2 bases unmatched. CDR3 in amino acids: CASSLVLAGRTDTQYF. The DNA of the CDR3 is TGCGCCAGCAGCTTGGTACTAGCGGGGCGCACAGATACGCAGTATTTT.

Concerning this clone: The same CDR3 is also encoded by other DNA sequences in this sample. The rearrangement links TRBV29-1 to TRBJ2-1, with 7 bases matching TRBD1. V shed 7 bases, J shed 0 bases, and the junction held 3 bases outside the gene matches. Germline CDR1 reads SQVTM; CDR2 reads ANQGSEA. This CDR3 comprises 13 residues. The CDR3 sequence: CSADRSSYNEQFF. CDR3 sequence (DNA): TGCAGCGCGGACAGGAGCTCCTACAATGAGCAGTTCTTC.

Concerning this clone: Additional DNA sequences in this sample encode the identical CDR3. J is TRBJ2-6 and V is TRBV18, with a weak D call TRBD1 (5 bases). The CDR3 length is 14 residues. Deletions cut 6 bases from V and 0 bases from J, with 6 bases between. CDR1 KGHSH and CDR2 LQKENI come from the germline V gene. The CDR3 DNA is TGTGCCAGCTCGCAGGGCTCTGGGGCCAACGTCCTGACTTTC. As protein: CASSQGSGANVLTF.

The chain employs TRBV27 and TRBJ1-5; tentative D call: TRBD1 (5 bases). V was pared by 5 bases and J by 6 bases, with 20 bases between. In germline, CDR1 is MNHEY, CDR2 SMNVEV (reference sequence). The CDR3 loop spans 16 amino acids. The CDR3 spells CASSPSGTTGIQPQHF. The CDR3 DNA is TGTGCCAGCAGTCCGTCCGGGACCACCGGGATTCAGCCCCAGCATTTT.

The chain joins TRBV5-1 to TRBJ2-7, with TRBD2 as a possible D gene (5 bases). The CDR3 extends over 16 amino acids. Trimming pared 4 bases from V and 0 bases from J, leaving 17 bases between. In germline, CDR1 is SGHRS, CDR2 YFSETQ. The CDR3 reads CASSPVRSGSSYEQYF. Here the CDR3 DNA reads TGCGCCAGCAGCCCGGTGAGGTCGGGGAGCTCCTACGAGCAGTACTTC.

The chain links TRBV25-1 to TRBJ1-1; D ambiguous. The ends were cut back, 6 bases at V and 4 bases at J, with 15 bases in the middle. The germline V gene encodes CDR1 MGHDK and CDR2 SYGVNS. The CDR3 spans 14 residues. CDR3 residues: CASRSAEQSTEAFF. CDR3 DNA sequence: TGTGCCAGCAGGTCGGCAGAGCAGTCCACTGAAGCTTTCTTT.

The rearrangement uses TRBV23-1 and TRBJ1-3; 7 positions match TRBD1. TRBV23-1 is an ORF, with its function uncertain. J lost 0 bases, V lost 6 bases, and 8 bases had no gene match. This CDR3 is 16 amino acids long. The CDR3 nucleotides are TGCGCCAGCAGACAGAGACAGGGAATCTCTGGAAACACCATATATTTT. This translates into CASRQRQGISGNTIYF.

In its sample, this clone was seen once. The junction departs from germline at one end; a sequencing error may be responsible. The chain is built from TRBV7-7 and TRBJ2-2; no definite D call. Germline CDR1 reads SSHAT; CDR2 reads FNYEAQ (reference sequence). The CDR3 covers 13 residues. In DNA, the CDR3 is TGTGCTAGCAGCTTAGAAGTGGCCGGGGAGCTGTTTTTT. Amino acid sequence: CASSLEVAGELFF.

This clone was observed a single time. The chain uses TRBV4-3 and TRBJ2-3; D is uncertain. Trimming removed 0 bases from V and 5 bases from J, with 12 bases in between. Per germline, CDR1 LGHNA and CDR2 YSLEER. The CDR3 is 15 amino acids. The CDR3 region has the DNA TGCGCCAGCAGCCAAGAGGGAATAAGAGGAGATACGCAGTATTTT. Its protein product is CASSQEGIRGDTQYF.

J is TRBJ1-5 and V is TRBV28; tentative D call: TRBD1 (5 bases). Germline CDR1 is MDHEN and CDR2 is SYDVKM. Trimming left V 3 bases short and J 6 bases short, with 12 bases between. The CDR3 length is 14 residues. CDR3 protein: CASSLGRPGQPQHF. CDR3 DNA sequence: TGTGCCAGCAGTTTGGGACGGCCTGGTCAGCCCCAGCATTTT.